Given below is one T cell receptor (beta chain) in context. The ends lost 5 bases at V and 0 bases at J; junction bases unmatched: 3. This CDR3 spans 15 amino acids. Germline values: CDR1 SNHLY, CDR2 FYNNEI. This record belongs to a study of blood T cell repertoires in COVID-19. Study summary: Samples taken during acute and convalescent COVID-19 were collected in the United States, Italy and Spain.

Individuals drawn from approximately 22 US areas were roughly 18 to 95 years old. Categorization into cohorts depended on clinical history that participants reported. Among Cohort 3 donors, those recovered had two negative PCRs, clearance, or symptom resolution. Some clones are missing from TCRdb's copy, which holds only in-frame ones; the method was immunoSEQ multiplex PCR. The repertoire has 240,000 or so clones, 86% of them found once; the top ten carry 2% to 2.5%. The source material was PBMCs or T cells enriched from blood (not recorded which). This chain connects TRBV2 to TRBJ2-1; the match to TRBD2 covers 8 bases. This receptor was identified in a woman aged 50 to 60 who had recovered from COVID-19. The CDR3 loop reads CASSPGTSSYNEQFF. The CDR3, as DNA: TGTGCCAGCAGTCCCGGGACTAGCTCCTACAATGAGCAGTTCTTC.